This T cell receptor beta chain was sequenced in a study of blood T cell repertoires in COVID-19. The germline V gene encodes CDR1 MDHEN and CDR2 SYDVKM. This CDR3 contains 15 residues. V was clipped by 6 bases and J by 0 bases, with 12 bases between them. Patients at the Seattle site were enrolled during active infection and followed longitudinally. The assay was immunoSEQ multiplex PCR, and TCRdb's table has in-frame clones only and misses some. Here the sample spans 300,000 to 350,000 clones, 80% to 90% being singletons. V gene TRBV28 combines with J gene TRBJ1-3; D perhaps matches TRBD1 (5 bases). Sequenced input: peripheral blood. The TCR was taken from a woman aged 50 to 65 with COVID-19, enrolled during active disease. This CDR3 is CASSSAGGSGNTIYF. The CDR3 DNA reads TGTGCCAGCAGCTCTGCGGGGGGCTCTGGAAACACCATATATTTT.